This T cell receptor (beta chain) was captured in a study of T-cell memory formation after mild COVID-19. Background on the study: The TCR clusters were mostly specific to one donor.

About this clonotype: Its target is not known.

The CDR3 covers 15 residues. Trimming took 8 bases from V and 2 from J, leaving 18 bases between them. The germline CDR1 and CDR2 sequences are SGHAT and FQNNGV. TCRdb re-called the 5' RACE reads with MiXCR, one entry per CDR3 protein. Among roughly 560,000 distinct CDR3 sequences, about a fifth were seen once, and the ten largest hold around 13%. Study-wide results and limits: Pre-infection memory held some responding clones, suggesting pre-existing cross-reactive T cells responded. Later expanders leaned CD4+, whereas day 15 to 85 contracting clones were balanced CD4/CD8.

The sequence came from an adult woman who had mild COVID-19 (a few samples of this study predate the infection). Cell type and time point are not known. The chain couples TRBV11-2 to TRBJ1-1; TRBD1 might be the D (6 bases). The sequenced material came from PBMCs or a T cell subset sorted from them (not recorded which). The DNA for the CDR3 is TGTGCCAGCGGCTCATACCGGGACACAAACACTGAAGCTTTCTTT. Protein: CASGSYRDTNTEAFF.